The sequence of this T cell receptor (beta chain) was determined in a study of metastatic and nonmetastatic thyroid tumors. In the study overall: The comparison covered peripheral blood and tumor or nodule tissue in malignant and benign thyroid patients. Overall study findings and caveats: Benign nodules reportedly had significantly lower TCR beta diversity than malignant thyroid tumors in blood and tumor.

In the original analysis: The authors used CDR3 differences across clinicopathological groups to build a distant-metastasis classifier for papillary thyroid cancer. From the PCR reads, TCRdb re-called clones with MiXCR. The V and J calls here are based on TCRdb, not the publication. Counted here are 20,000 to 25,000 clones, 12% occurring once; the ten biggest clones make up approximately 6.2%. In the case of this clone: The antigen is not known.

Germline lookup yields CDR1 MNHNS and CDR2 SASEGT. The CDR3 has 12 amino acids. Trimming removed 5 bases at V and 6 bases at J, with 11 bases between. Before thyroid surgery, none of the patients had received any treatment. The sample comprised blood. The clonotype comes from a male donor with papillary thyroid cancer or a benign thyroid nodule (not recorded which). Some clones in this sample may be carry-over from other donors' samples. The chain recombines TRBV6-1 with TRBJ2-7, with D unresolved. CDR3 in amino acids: CASSTWRTEQYF. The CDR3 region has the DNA TGTGCCAGCAGTACGTGGCGGACCGAGCAGTACTTC.